The 4 T cell receptor beta chains given below trace back to one sample, sequenced in a study of T cells in Graves' hyperthyroidism and ophthalmopathy. TCR beta CDR3 sequences were amplified from RNA transcripts. The HTBI set primed first-round TCR CDR3 RT-PCR. TCRdb reanalysed the multiplex PCR reads using MiXCR and keeps one entry per CDR3 protein. The sample consists of fewer than 400,000 distinct CDR3 sequences, around 16% of them appearing once. Sample: blood. Source of these receptors: a woman under 30 with Graves' hyperthyroidism that later progressed to Graves' ophthalmopathy.

This clonotype appeared many times. The chain's CDR3 is CSARELAGGLYEQYF. In DNA form, the CDR3 reads TGCAGTGCTAGAGAACTAGCGGGAGGACTCTACGAGCAGTACTTC. The genes are TRBV20-1 and TRBJ2-7; 12 bases match TRBD2. The CDR3 is 15 amino acids. Germline CDR1 and CDR2: DFQATT and SNEGSKA (reference sequence). J was trimmed by 3 bases and V by 0 bases; bases with no gene match: 3.

The V gene is TRBV5-1, the J gene TRBJ2-1; D remains unclear. The CDR3 covers 16 residues. Germline V gene lookup returns CDR1 SGHRS and CDR2 YFSETQ. The ends were cut back, 0 bases at V and 0 bases at J, with 10 bases in the middle. The chain's CDR3 is CASSLAVGSSYNEQFF. CDR3 coding DNA: TGCGCCAGCAGCTTGGCCGTGGGAAGCTCCTACAATGAGCAGTTCTTC.

This clonotype has at least ten counts. DNA for the CDR3: TGCAGTGCTAGGGCAGATACCAATCAGCCCCAGCATTTT. Protein sequence: CSARADTNQPQHF. The rearrangement links TRBV20-1 to TRBJ1-5; D is ambiguous. Germline assignment: CDR1 DFQATT and CDR2 SNEGSKA (reference sequence). The CDR3 loop spans 13 amino acids. Trimming left V 3 bases short and J 3 bases short, with 9 bases between.

This chain uses TRBV10-3 with TRBJ2-1; 10 positions match TRBD2. Germline CDR1 reads ENHRY; CDR2 reads SYGVKD. Losses at the gene ends were 0 bases for V and 7 bases for J; bases not matched to a gene: 9. The CDR3 spans 17 residues. DNA for the CDR3: TGTGCCATCAGTGAGTCGGTGGTACTAGCGGGAAATAATGAGCAGTTCTTC. Translation: CAISESVVLAGNNEQFF.